The 31 T cell receptor beta chains reported below all come from one sample, sequenced in a study of regulatory T cells in long-lasting Graves disease. Time point given: persistent/refractory GD, antithyroid drugs over 5 years with positive TRAb. The TCR library used RNA extracted from PBMCs. Through Arm-PCR of CDR3 regions and iRepertoire HTBI primers, TCR beta libraries were built. TCRdb used MiXCR to reprocess the multiplex PCR reads, holding one entry per CDR3 protein. This table holds about 660,000 distinct CDR3 sequences, 25% to 35% found once. Sample: peripheral blood mononuclear cells (PBMCs), taken when the disease was refractory, from a patient treated with antithyroid drugs. These receptors came from a female donor with Graves disease.

The chain uses TRBV5-1 and TRBJ2-2; the match to TRBD2 covers 11 bases. Germline assignment: CDR1 SGHRS and CDR2 YFSETQ. V was pared by 5 bases and J by 6 bases, with 9 bases of the junction left unmatched. The CDR3 is 16 amino acids. DNA of the CDR3: TGCGCCAGCAGGGCTAGCGGGAGGCGGTCCGCCGGGGAGCTGTTTTTT. Amino acids: CASRASGRRSAGELFF.

The V call is TRBV19, the J call TRBJ1-2; 9 bases align to TRBD1. The trim removed 6 bases at V and 5 bases at J, leaving 13 bases unmatched. Per germline, CDR1 LNHDA and CDR2 SQIVND (reference sequence). This CDR3 has 16 residues. Here the CDR3 reads CASRDPGQGPTYGYTF. CDR3 sequence (DNA): TGTGCCAGTAGGGATCCGGGACAGGGCCCTACGTATGGCTACACCTTC.

A few counts support this clonotype. The rearrangement uses TRBV18 and TRBJ2-7; D is unresolved. Germline V CDR1 and CDR2: KGHSH, LQKENI. CDR3 length: 15 amino acids. V dropped 3 bases and J dropped 3 bases, with 15 bases sitting between them. This CDR3 is CASSPPLFRIYEQYF. The CDR3, as DNA: TGTGCCAGCTCACCCCCTCTTTTCCGGATCTACGAGCAGTACTTC.

There are many counts of this clonotype. This chain connects TRBV3-1 to TRBJ2-7; unclear D gene. Trimming left V 1 base short and J 4 bases short, with 5 bases between. Germline-derived CDR1 and CDR2 are LGHDT and YNNKEL (reference sequence). This CDR3 spans 12 amino acids. Here the CDR3 DNA reads TGTGCCAGCAGCCAAGTTCGGTACGAGCAGTACTTC. This codes for CASSQVRYEQYF.

This clonotype was detected only a few times. The chain couples TRBV29-1 to TRBJ2-7; no firm D call. The germline CDR1 and CDR2 sequences are SQVTM and ANQGSEA. This CDR3 contains 13 residues. The V end lost 4 bases, the J end lost 7 bases, and 17 bases lay between the germline ends. The chain's CDR3 is CSVVARQVGEQYF. The CDR3 DNA follows: TGCAGCGTTGTCGCCAGGCAGGTAGGAGAGCAGTACTTC.

The V call is TRBV3-1, the J call TRBJ1-4; perhaps TRBD1 as D (6 bases). The germline gives CDR1 LGHDT, CDR2 YNNKEL (reference sequence). V lost 0 bases and J 0 bases, leaving 11 bases between the germline ends. The CDR3 is 17 amino acids. The CDR3 nucleotides are TGTGCCAGCAGCCAAGATAGGGGGGTGGCAACTAATGAAAAACTGTTTTTT. Translating it yields CASSQDRGVATNEKLFF.

This clonotype was seen a few times. The CDR3 loop reads CASTRDRGLGGELFF. Written as DNA, the CDR3 is TGTGCCAGCACTCGGGACAGGGGGCTCGGCGGGGAGCTGTTTTTT. V and J are TRBV2 and TRBJ2-2; 12 nucleotides align to TRBD1. CDR3 size: 15 residues. The V and J ends lost 7 bases and 7 bases, in that order; junction bases with no gene match: 7. Per the germline V gene, CDR1 is SNHLY and CDR2 is FYNNEI.

Many counts were recorded for this clonotype. The rearrangement joins TRBV2 to TRBJ1-2, with D unresolved. V was shortened by 6 bases and J by 8 bases, with 16 bases between the two germline ends. Germline V gene lookup returns CDR1 SNHLY and CDR2 FYNNEI. The length of the CDR3 is 13 residues. CDR3 bases: TGTGCCAGCAGCCTCACTACCGCGCAGGGCTACACCTTC. Its translation: CASSLTTAQGYTF. Full variable domain (rest looked up from reference TRBV2 and TRBJ1-2): EPEVTQTPSHQVTQMGQEVILRCVPISNHLYFYWYRQILGQKVEFLVSFYNNEISEKSEIFDDQFSVERPDGSNFTLKIRSTKLEDSAMYFCASSLTTAQGYTFGSGTRLTVV.

This chain joins TRBV5-5 and TRBJ2-7; D is possibly TRBD2 (5 bases). V was shortened by 4 bases and J by 7 bases, with 21 bases between the two germline ends. CDR1 SGHKS and CDR2 YYEKEE come from the germline V gene (reference sequence). The CDR3 extends over 15 amino acids. The DNA for the CDR3 is TGTGCCAGCAGCCCGGCACTGAGGGCCTTAGAGGAGCAGTACTTC. Protein sequence: CASSPALRALEEQYF.

V gene TRBV5-1 combines with J gene TRBJ2-1, with D maybe TRBD2 (7 bases). The CDR3 sequence is 14 residues long. Trimming removed 4 bases at V and 8 bases at J, with 16 bases between. The germline CDR1 and CDR2 sequences are SGHRS and YFSETQ. The CDR3 DNA reads as TGCGCCAGCAGCCTGGGTACAGGGAGGGATGAGCAGTTCTTC. Encoded protein: CASSLGTGRDEQFF.

This clonotype was seen more than once but under ten times. The rearrangement joins TRBV11-1 to TRBJ1-2; D is unclear. The ends were cut back, 5 bases at V and 0 bases at J, with 7 bases in the middle. CDR3 length: 13 residues. The germline CDR1 and CDR2 sequences are SGHAT and FQDESV (reference sequence). CDR3: CASSGRTNYGYTF. DNA for the CDR3: TGTGCCAGCAGCGGGAGGACTAACTATGGCTACACCTTC.

There are many counts of this clonotype. The gene calls are TRBV2 and TRBJ2-7; 7 nucleotides match TRBD2. The junction had 13 bases not matched to a gene; V was cut back by 5 bases and J by 0 bases. The germline V gene has CDR1 SNHLY and CDR2 FYNNEI. CDR3 length: 17 amino acids. The CDR3 here is CASSYPLSSGNSYEQYF. The CDR3 DNA reads TGTGCCAGCAGTTACCCCCTGTCGAGCGGGAACTCCTACGAGCAGTACTTC. The variable domain in full, with the rest retrieved from reference TRBV2 and TRBJ2-7, is EPEVTQTPSHQVTQMGQEVILRCVPISNHLYFYWYRQILGQKVEFLVSFYNNEISEKSEIFDDQFSVERPDGSNFTLKIRSTKLEDSAMYFCASSYPLSSGNSYEQYFGPGTRLTVT.

This clonotype showed up many times. The V and J genes are TRBV2 and TRBJ1-4; D remains unclear. The CDR3 contains 15 residues. Trimming stripped 1 base from V and 8 bases from J, with 14 bases between. The germline CDR1 and CDR2 sequences are SNHLY and FYNNEI. CDR3 amino acids: CASSEDGTAGEKLFF. The CDR3, as DNA: TGTGCCAGCAGTGAAGATGGAACAGCCGGGGAAAAACTGTTTTTT.

This clonotype has a handful of counts. At one end, the junction sequence differs from germline, possibly due to a read error. The J gene is TRBJ2-5, the V gene TRBV7-7; weak D call: TRBD1 (6 bases). Germline loops: CDR1 SSHAT, CDR2 FNYEAQ (reference sequence). The CDR3 consists of 14 residues. The CDR3 here is CASSETGHQETQYF. The CDR3 bases are TGTGCTAGCAGTGAGACAGGACACCAAGAGACCCAGTACTTC.

This clonotype was counted ten times or more. V is TRBV2 and J is TRBJ2-7; 9 nucleotides agree with TRBD1. V shed 6 bases and J 4 bases; nucleotides not matched to a gene: 10. Germline V lookup: CDR1 SNHLY, CDR2 FYNNEI. CDR3 length equals 15 residues. CDR3 nucleotide sequence: TGTGCCAGCAGGGGACAGGGAGGACCCGGTTACGAGCAGTACTTC. This gives the protein CASRGQGGPGYEQYF.

As for this clonotype: At one end the junction does not follow the germline gene, possibly because of a read error. The chain links TRBV5-1 to TRBJ1-3; the D is unclear. Germline CDR1 SGHRS, CDR2 YFSETQ. The CDR3 is made up of 15 amino acids. CDR3 amino acids: CASSLGQALGNTIYF. Here the CDR3 DNA reads TGTGCCAGCAGCTTGGGCCAGGCCCTCGGAAACACCATATATTTT.

This clonotype has a handful of counts. V is TRBV12-3 or TRBV12-4 and J is TRBJ2-7; either TRBD1 or TRBD2 may supply D (5 bases each). With 7 bases removed from V and 0 bases from J, the gap between germline ends came to 16 bases. The CDR3 loop spans 15 amino acids. As DNA, the CDR3 is TGTGCCAGCACCACCTCCGGGACCAGCTCCTACGAGCAGTACTTC. Amino acid sequence: CASTTSGTSSYEQYF.

The V and J genes are TRBV7-3 and TRBJ2-7, with TRBD1 matching 7 bases. The junction had 9 bases not matched to a gene; V was cut back by 9 bases and J by 1 base. The germline V gene encodes CDR1 SGHTA and CDR2 FQGTGA. This CDR3 comprises 14 residues. The CDR3 loop reads CASKSTDRSYEQYF. CDR3 DNA sequence: TGTGCCAGTAAATCGACGGACAGGTCCTACGAGCAGTACTTC. The full variable domain, with the rest looked up from reference TRBV7-3 and TRBJ2-7, is GAGVSQTPSNKVTEKGKYVELRCDPISGHTALYWYRQSLGQGPEFLIYFQGTGAADDSGLPNDRFFAVRPEGSVSTLKIQRTERGDSAVYLCASKSTDRSYEQYFGPGTRLTVT.

This clonotype was observed a handful of times. The chain combines TRBV5-1 with TRBJ1-1, with a tentative D call TRBD1 (5 bases). Germline V CDR1 and CDR2: SGHRS, YFSETQ. V was cut by 4 bases and J by 0 bases, with 13 bases left in between. This CDR3 has 15 residues. The CDR3 sequence is CASSTSGTVNTEAFF. CDR3 in DNA: TGCGCCAGCAGCACGTCCGGGACGGTGAACACTGAAGCTTTCTTT.

The J gene is TRBJ2-7, the V gene TRBV6-1, with TRBD1 identical over 7 bases. The CDR3 loop spans 14 amino acids. With 5 bases clipped from V and 3 bases from J, the junction kept 7 bases outside the gene matches. Germline CDR1 and CDR2: MNHNS and SASEGT. CDR3 sequence reads: CASSRQGTSYEQYF. CDR3 DNA sequence: TGTGCCAGCAGTCGACAGGGTACAAGCTACGAGCAGTACTTC.

This clonotype was observed a few times. The germline gene is not matched at one end of the junction; a read error may be the cause. The chain recombines TRBV2 with TRBJ1-4; D unclear. This CDR3 region has 14 residues. The germline V gene encodes CDR1 SNHLY and CDR2 FYNNEI. CDR3 in DNA: TGTGCCAGCAGCGAAGAAGGATTAAATGAAAAACTGTTTTTT. Translation gives CASSEEGLNEKLFF.

This clonotype was detected a few times. Germline is not matched at one junction end, which may reflect a read error. V gene TRBV12-3 or TRBV12-4 combines with J gene TRBJ1-5, with 9 nucleotides matching TRBD1. The CDR3 has 15 residues. The CDR3 nucleotides read TGTGCCAGCAGTGCCTCAACAGGGGGCAAACAGCCCCAGCATTTT. Translating gives CASSASTGGKQPQHF.

This chain joins TRBV29-1 and TRBJ2-4, with TRBD2 matching 8 bases. The J call may be mistaken, given a closer DNA end match to TRBJ2-5. Germline values: CDR1 SQVTM, CDR2 ANQGSEA. This CDR3 spans 14 amino acids. This chain's CDR3 is CSVEASGPQETQYF. DNA for the CDR3: TGCAGCGTTGAGGCTAGCGGGCCACAAGAGACCCAGTACTTC.

This CDR3 reads CASGLASGQEARMNTEAFF. The CDR3 nucleotides read TGTGCTAGTGGTTTGGCCTCGGGACAGGAGGCTAGAATGAACACTGAAGCTTTCTTT. This chain links TRBV12-5 with TRBJ1-1; 8 nucleotides line up with TRBD1. From germline, CDR1 is LGHNT and CDR2 FRNRAP. This CDR3 comprises 19 residues. The J segment lost 0 bases and the V segment lost 1 base, leaving 13 bases of the junction unmatched.

This clonotype came up many times. The chain recombines TRBV28 with TRBJ1-1; D gene ambiguous. This CDR3 is 14 amino acids long. V dropped 8 bases and J dropped 5 bases, with 18 bases sitting between them. The germline gives CDR1 MDHEN, CDR2 SYDVKM. This CDR3 reads CASRISQDLTEAFF. The CDR3 DNA sequence: TGTGCCAGCCGCATCAGTCAGGACCTTACTGAAGCTTTCTTT.

This clonotype came up many times. The rearrangement joins TRBV5-6 to TRBJ1-1, with a weak D call TRBD1 (5 bases). Per germline, CDR1 SGHDT and CDR2 YYEEEE. Trimming cost V 1 base and J 5 bases, with 15 bases left between them. This CDR3 is built from 15 residues. The chain's CDR3 is CASSLRGPVATEAFF. CDR3 nucleotide sequence: TGTGCCAGCAGCTTGAGGGGCCCTGTAGCGACTGAAGCTTTCTTT.

Only a few counts were recorded for this clonotype. V usage is TRBV6-5 and J usage is TRBJ1-1; D perhaps matches TRBD1 (5 bases). Deletions cut 2 bases from V and 3 bases from J, with 13 bases between. The length of the CDR3 is 15 residues. Germline-derived CDR1 and CDR2 are MNHEY and SVGAGI. In nucleotides, the CDR3 is TGTGCCAGCAGTTACATTTCCACAGGCCACACTGAAGCTTTCTTT. Translated: CASSYISTGHTEAFF.

This chain joins TRBV7-9 and TRBJ1-2, with D perhaps matching TRBD1 (5 bases). Trimming took off 4 bases at V and 8 bases at J, with 20 bases between the two ends. Looked up from germline, CDR1 is SEHNR and CDR2 is FQNEAQ (reference sequence). The CDR3 is 15 amino acids. The CDR3 DNA is TGTGCCAGCAGCTCGCCGGGACCCCGCGACGGAGGCTACACCTTC. It translates to CASSSPGPRDGGYTF.

This clonotype has more than one count but fewer than ten. The chain is built from TRBV6-1 and TRBJ1-5; possible D gene TRBD1, 6 bases. Deletions cut 4 bases from V and 3 bases from J, with 13 bases between. Germline V CDR1 and CDR2: MNHNS, SASEGT. The CDR3 spans 15 residues. CDR3 DNA: TGTGCCAGCAGTGTAGGGGGGGGTGACAATCAGCCCCAGCATTTT. This codes for CASSVGGGDNQPQHF.

This clonotype was counted only a few times. At one end the junction does not follow the germline gene, possibly because of a read error. The CDR3 DNA reads as TGTGCCAGCAGTCAAGAAGAGGGGAGAAAACTGTTTTTT. Its translation is CASSQEEGRKLFF. The chain uses TRBV3-1 and TRBJ1-4; tentatively, D is TRBD1 (5 bases). Per germline, CDR1 LGHDT and CDR2 YNNKEL (reference sequence). The CDR3 has 13 residues.

This clonotype was counted between two and nine times. V and J are TRBV20-1 and TRBJ2-7; 11 bases map to TRBD2. CDR1 is DFQATT and CDR2 is SNEGSKA in the germline V gene (reference sequence). The CDR3 sequence is 14 residues long. The CDR3 nucleotides are TGCAGGCCCACGGGACTAGCGGAGGCCTACGAGCAGTACTTC. Its translation: CRPTGLAEAYEQYF.